Presented here are 29 T cell receptor beta chains from one specimen sequenced in a study of T-cell memory formation after mild COVID-19. TCRdb re-analysed the 5' RACE reads in MiXCR, keeping a single row per CDR3 protein. The sample includes hundreds of thousands of distinct CDR3 sequences, 25% to 30% of them seen just once. Sample: PBMCs or a T cell subset sorted from them (not recorded which). The source of these receptors is an adult woman who had mild COVID-19 (a few samples of this study predate the infection). Cell type and time point are not known.

The chain couples TRBV30 to TRBJ2-7; 9 bases map to TRBD2. The CDR3 extends over 16 amino acids. Germline CDR1 reads GTSNPN; CDR2 reads SVGIG (reference sequence). The trim removed 2 bases at V and 1 base at J, leaving 9 bases unmatched. The CDR3 nucleotides are TGTGCCTGGAGTCCCGCGGTAGCGGGAGTATCCTACGAGCAGTACTTC. Protein product: CAWSPAVAGVSYEQYF.

The chain recombines TRBV7-8 with TRBJ1-1; TRBD1 aligns across 9 bases. Germline CDR1 and CDR2: SGHVS and FQNEAQ. Trimming removed 6 bases from V and 5 bases from J; junction bases left unmatched: 7. There are 14 residues in the CDR3. CDR3 amino acids: CASRDGTGRTEAFF. The CDR3 DNA is TGTGCCAGCAGAGATGGGACAGGGAGGACTGAAGCTTTCTTT.

The CDR3 DNA reads TGCAGCCCCCGTCGGGGCAGCGGCTCCACAGATACGCAGTATTTT. Protein product: CSPRRGSGSTDTQYF. The chain carries TRBV20-1 and TRBJ2-3; D might be TRBD1 or TRBD2, each matching 5 bases. The length of the CDR3 is 15 residues. Germline V gene lookup returns CDR1 DFQATT and CDR2 SNEGSKA (reference sequence).

There are a few counts of this clonotype. The chain has TRBV20-1 and TRBJ2-1; 11 bases are a match to TRBD2. The germline gives CDR1 DFQATT, CDR2 SNEGSKA (reference sequence). The CDR3 length is 13 residues. After removal of 5 bases from V and 4 bases from J, the junction contained 1 base not matched to a gene. Here the CDR3 reads CSARLAGYNEQFF. The DNA of the CDR3 is TGCAGTGCTCGACTAGCGGGGTACAATGAGCAGTTCTTC.

The chain combines TRBV4-3 with TRBJ2-2, with TRBD1 matching 7 bases. CDR3 length: 16 residues. Germline CDR1 LGHNA, CDR2 YSLEER. V lost 2 bases and J lost 4; bases outside the gene matches: 7. CDR3 region: CASSQPGQLLTGELFF. The CDR3 DNA follows: TGCGCCAGCAGCCAACCGGGACAGCTCCTCACCGGGGAGCTGTTTTTT.

This clonotype has a count of ten or more. CDR3 loop: CASSPSPLAGNTGELFF. The CDR3 DNA follows: TGTGCCAGCAGCCCTAGTCCACTAGCGGGGAACACCGGGGAGCTGTTTTTT. This chain links TRBV7-3 with TRBJ2-2; TRBD2 matches 9 bases. Germline V CDR1 and CDR2: SGHTA, FQGTGA. The V and J ends lost 5 bases and 1 base, in that order; junction bases with no gene match: 8. The CDR3 has 17 residues.

This clonotype has a count of ten or more. The gene calls are TRBV19 and TRBJ2-1, with D perhaps TRBD2 (6 bases). V was shortened by 6 bases and J by 4 bases, with 16 bases between the two germline ends. The CDR3 length is 15 residues. Germline loops: CDR1 LNHDA, CDR2 SQIVND (reference sequence). The CDR3: CASSSYGGRYNEQFF. For the CDR3, the DNA is TGTGCCAGTAGCTCTTATGGGGGGAGGTACAATGAGCAGTTCTTC. Filled out from reference TRBV19 and TRBJ2-1, the complete variable domain reads DGGITQSPKYLFRKEGQNVTLSCEQNLNHDAMYWYRQDPGQGLRLIYYSQIVNDFQKGDIAEGYSVSREKKESFPLTVTSAQKNPTAFYLCASSSYGGRYNEQFFGPGTRLTVL.

This clonotype was counted a few times. The chain recombines TRBV4-2 with TRBJ2-7, with a tentative D call TRBD2 (6 bases). V lost 0 bases to trimming and J lost 4 bases, with 19 bases between them. The CDR3 totals 17 residues. In germline, CDR1 is LGHNA, CDR2 YNFKEQ. The CDR3 bases are TGTGCCAGCAGCCAAGATTTTAGGACTACCGATGGGTACGAGCAGTACTTC. Amino acids: CASSQDFRTTDGYEQYF.

This clonotype turned up a few times. The gene calls are TRBV30 and TRBJ1-5, with no clear D. Per germline, CDR1 GTSNPN and CDR2 SVGIG (reference sequence). Trimming left V 2 bases short and J 0 bases short, with 11 bases between. The CDR3 runs 15 residues. The CDR3 DNA is TGTGCCTGGAGTCGGTTTGTGAATAGCAATCAGCCCCAGCATTTT. This encodes CAWSRFVNSNQPQHF.

The V and J genes are TRBV4-3 and TRBJ2-1, with D unresolved. Germline V lookup: CDR1 LGHNA, CDR2 YSLEER. The V and J ends lost 0 bases and 0 bases respectively, with 9 bases between them. The CDR3 length is 16 residues. CDR3 nucleotide sequence: TGCGCCAGCAGCCAAGATGGGCAGAGCTCCTACAATGAGCAGTTCTTC. This gives the protein CASSQDGQSSYNEQFF.

In this sample, this clonotype turned up a few times. This chain links TRBV7-3 with TRBJ2-3, with D possibly matching TRBD2 (5 bases). V was clipped by 4 bases and J by 4 bases, with 12 bases between them. Germline V lookup: CDR1 SGHTA, CDR2 FQGTGA. This CDR3 comprises 14 residues. The CDR3 is CASSSLGRSDTQYF. The CDR3 DNA is TGTGCCAGCAGCTCACTAGGACGGTCAGATACGCAGTATTTT.

The chain combines TRBV4-2 with TRBJ2-2; D remains ambiguous. The ends were cut back, 0 bases at V and 10 bases at J, with 18 bases in the middle. This CDR3 is 16 amino acids long. Germline CDR1 reads LGHNA; CDR2 reads YNFKEQ. The CDR3 spells CASSQDRAGSKAELFF. CDR3 nucleotides: TGTGCCAGCAGCCAAGATCGTGCCGGCTCCAAAGCGGAGCTGTTTTTT.

The rearrangement links TRBV29-1 to TRBJ2-1; D gene unclear. Germline CDR1 is SQVTM and CDR2 is ANQGSEA. The germline V and J ends were trimmed by 1 base and 15 bases, with 19 bases remaining between them. The CDR3 consists of 13 residues. DNA of the CDR3: TGCAGCGTTGAAGCCCCCCCAGGTCTAATTTTGTTCTTC. This codes for CSVEAPPGLILFF.

There are a few counts of this clonotype. The rearrangement links TRBV7-8 to TRBJ2-1; 8 nucleotides match TRBD2. Germline V lookup: CDR1 SGHVS, CDR2 FQNEAQ. The ends lost 5 bases at V and 1 base at J; junction bases unmatched: 10. The length of the CDR3 is 17 residues. DNA of the CDR3: TGTGCCAGCAGCCTCCTTAGAGGGACTAGGTCCTACAATGAGCAGTTCTTC. Its translation is CASSLLRGTRSYNEQFF.

The chain links TRBV3-1 to TRBJ2-3; D gene uncertain. V lost 4 bases and J lost 2, with 7 bases in between. Germline V CDR1 and CDR2: LGHDT, YNNKEL (reference sequence). This CDR3 comprises 13 residues. The CDR3 coding sequence is TGTGCCAGCAGCCCGTATCCCACAGATACGCAGTATTTT. Translation gives CASSPYPTDTQYF.

The chain couples TRBV7-8 to TRBJ2-2; tentatively, D is TRBD1 or TRBD2 (6 bases each). V lost 2 bases and J lost 5, with 15 bases in between. CDR3 length: 16 residues. Looked up from germline, CDR1 is SGHVS and CDR2 is FQNEAQ. The CDR3 DNA reads TGTGCCAGCAGCTTAACCGGGGGCGGAGGAACCGGGGAGCTGTTTTTT. This codes for CASSLTGGGGTGELFF. Complete variable domain (other parts from reference TRBV7-8 and TRBJ2-2): GAGVSQSPRYKVAKRGQDVALRCDPISGHVSLFWYQQALGQGPEFLTYFQNEAQLDKSGLPSDRFFAERPEGSVSTLKIQRTQQEDSAVYLCASSLTGGGGTGELFFGEGSRLTVL.

The chain uses TRBV5-1 and TRBJ2-1; 7 bases agree with TRBD2. The germline gives CDR1 SGHRS, CDR2 YFSETQ. V shed 0 bases, J shed 10 bases, and the junction held 4 bases outside the gene matches. CDR3 size: 13 residues. In DNA form, the CDR3 reads TGCGCCAGCAGCTTGGAGCGGGAATGGGAGCAGTTCTTC. Translating it yields CASSLEREWEQFF.

In DNA, the CDR3 is TGTGCCAGCAGCTTAGGTGGACAGGGGGCAAAGACGAAGTACTTC. Translating gives CASSLGGQGAKTKYF. This chain uses TRBV7-2 with TRBJ2-7, with 11 bases that match TRBD1. Germline trimming cut 1 base from V and 11 bases from J; bases unmatched to any gene: 10. Germline V CDR1 and CDR2: SGHTA, FQGNSA. The CDR3 length is 15 residues.

This clonotype was observed once. This chain uses TRBV9 with TRBJ2-1; 10 nucleotides agree with TRBD2. There are 15 residues in the CDR3. The V and J ends lost 0 bases and 8 bases, in that order; junction bases with no gene match: 5. Germline CDR1 SGDLS, CDR2 YYNGEE. The CDR3, as DNA: TGTGCCAGCAGCGTAGTAGCGGGAGGAGGGGATGAGCAGTTCTTC. Residues: CASSVVAGGGDEQFF. The whole variable domain, remainder taken from reference TRBV9 and TRBJ2-1, is DSGVTQTPKHLITATGQRVTLRCSPRSGDLSVYWYQQSLDQGLQFLIQYYNGEERAKGNILERFSAQQFPDLHSELNLSSLELGDSALYFCASSVVAGGGDEQFFGPGTRLTVL.

This clonotype was seen a few times. The CDR3 loop reads CASSLGTGGSGANVLTF. DNA for the CDR3: TGTGCCAGCAGCTTAGGGACAGGGGGATCTGGGGCCAACGTCCTGACTTTC. The V call is TRBV7-9, the J call TRBJ2-6, with 10 nucleotides matching TRBD1. CDR1 is SEHNR and CDR2 is FQNEAQ in the germline V gene (reference sequence). The CDR3 spans 17 residues. V trimming: 1 base; J trimming: 1 base; junction bases outside the gene matches: 1.

This clonotype was seen a handful of times. The V and J genes are TRBV12-3 or TRBV12-4 and TRBJ2-6; perhaps TRBD2 as D (6 bases). V was cut by 3 bases and J by 0 bases, with 21 bases left in between. The CDR3 consists of 20 residues. The CDR3 region is CASSFSSYGSLSSGANVLTF. The DNA for the CDR3 is TGTGCCAGCAGTTTCAGCAGCTACGGGAGTCTCAGCTCTGGGGCCAACGTCCTGACTTTC.

The table lists this clonotype with a few counts. The chain combines TRBV6-5 with TRBJ1-2; weak D call: TRBD1 (5 bases). The CDR3 extends over 17 amino acids. The V end was cut by 2 bases, the J end by 3 bases, with 19 bases between. Per the germline V gene, CDR1 is MNHEY and CDR2 is SVGAGI. As DNA, the CDR3 is TGTGCCAGCAGTTACACCGCGGGACGTGGAGTCCACTATGGCTACACCTTC. Translating gives CASSYTAGRGVHYGYTF.

This clonotype has only a few counts. The rearrangement joins TRBV12-3 or TRBV12-4 to TRBJ2-1; 8 bases map to TRBD1. V gave up 3 bases and J gave up 4 bases; unmatched junction bases: 5. This CDR3 region has 15 residues. The CDR3 DNA reads as TGTGCCAGCAGTTTGTCAGGGGGCCAGTACAATGAGCAGTTCTTC. Protein sequence: CASSLSGGQYNEQFF.

CDR3 loop: CASSWGENNEQFF. For the CDR3, the DNA is TGTGCCAGCAGTTGGGGAGAAAACAATGAGCAGTTCTTC. The chain links TRBV6-2 or TRBV6-3 to TRBJ2-1; possibly TRBD2 for D (5 bases). V was shortened by 4 bases and J by 5 bases, with 9 bases between the two germline ends. This CDR3 is built from 13 residues. Looked up from germline, CDR1 is MNHEY and CDR2 is SVGEGT.

The chain couples TRBV10-3 to TRBJ2-1, with TRBD1 matching over 9 bases. The length of the CDR3 is 14 residues. The germline gives CDR1 ENHRY, CDR2 SYGVKD. Trimming cost V 6 bases and J 8 bases; bases outside gene matches: 8. This CDR3 is CAISPGQGLYEQFF. The CDR3 DNA is TGTGCCATCAGCCCGGGACAGGGACTCTATGAGCAGTTCTTC.

The genes are TRBV29-1 and TRBJ2-1; D is unclear. The germline gives CDR1 SQVTM, CDR2 ANQGSEA. This CDR3 contains 13 residues. Deletions cut 4 bases from V and 0 bases from J, with 7 bases between. The CDR3 bases are TGCAGCGTTGTCTCAACCTCCTACAATGAGCAGTTCTTC. Protein: CSVVSTSYNEQFF.

The chain links TRBV19 to TRBJ2-3; D remains unclear. In germline, CDR1 is LNHDA, CDR2 SQIVND (reference sequence). V was shortened by 3 bases and J by 0 bases, with 7 bases between the two germline ends. The CDR3 is 14 amino acids. The CDR3 DNA follows: TGTGCCAGTAGTATGGGTTACAGCACAGATACGCAGTATTTT. This sequence encodes CASSMGYSTDTQYF.

V usage is TRBV3-1 and J usage is TRBJ1-6; 8 nucleotides align to TRBD1. With 0 bases clipped from V and 8 bases from J, the junction kept 6 bases outside the gene matches. CDR1 is LGHDT and CDR2 is YNNKEL in the germline V gene (reference sequence). This CDR3 spans 16 amino acids. The CDR3 here is CASSQEWRQGYSPLHF. The CDR3 DNA reads as TGTGCCAGCAGCCAAGAGTGGAGACAGGGGTATTCACCCCTCCACTTT.

This clonotype was seen only a few times. The chain links TRBV12-3 or TRBV12-4 to TRBJ2-1; unclear D gene. The V and J ends lost 6 bases and 10 bases respectively, with 13 bases between them. The CDR3 runs to 12 residues. Here the CDR3 DNA reads TGTGCCAGCAGGACCCGACTGTTGGAGCAGTTCTTC. It specifies CASRTRLLEQFF.